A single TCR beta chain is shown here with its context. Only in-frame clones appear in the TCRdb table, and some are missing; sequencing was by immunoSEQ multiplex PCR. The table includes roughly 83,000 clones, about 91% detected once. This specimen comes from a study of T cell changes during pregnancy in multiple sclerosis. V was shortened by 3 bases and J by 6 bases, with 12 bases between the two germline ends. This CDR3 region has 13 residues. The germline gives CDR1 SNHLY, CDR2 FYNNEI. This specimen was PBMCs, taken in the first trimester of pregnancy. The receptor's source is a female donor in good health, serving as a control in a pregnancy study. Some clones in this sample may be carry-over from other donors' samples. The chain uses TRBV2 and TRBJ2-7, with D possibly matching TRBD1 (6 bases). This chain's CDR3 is CASSETTGFEQYF. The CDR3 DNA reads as TGTGCCAGCAGTGAGACGACAGGATTCGAGCAGTACTTC.